The 15 T cell receptor beta chains presented below share a single source sample, sequenced in a study of regulatory T cells in long-lasting Graves disease (TCRdb year 2021). The sample's time point, from its label and the paper: newly diagnosed GD, antithyroid drugs for less than 3 months. RNA was extracted from PBMCs in TRIzol for both TCR sequencing and RNA sequencing. To prepare the library, multiplex PCR was applied. This sample was sequenced with an Illumina HiSeq 4000. To build TCR beta libraries, CDR3 regions were amplified by Arm-PCR using iRepertoire HTBI primers. TCRdb trimmed the raw reads at Q25, called clones with MiXCR and kept productive beta chains. Each record represents a unique CDR3 protein, reported with the most common genes and DNA among its rows. This sample comprises some 330,000 distinct CDR3 sequences, approximately 12% of them detected only once. The top ten clones comprise approximately 20% of the sample.

This sample was shared with a second study, whose subject was T cells in Graves' hyperthyroidism and ophthalmopathy.

The starting material was peripheral blood mononuclear cells (PBMCs), obtained at new diagnosis, from a patient treated with antithyroid drugs. Receptor source: a woman in her late teens or twenties with Graves disease. Donor details come from another sample of the same person, matched by shared clones.

Ten or more counts support this clonotype. The chain uses TRBV12-3 or TRBV12-4 and TRBJ1-1, with 9 bases fitting TRBD1. V was pared by 5 bases and J by 1 base, with 5 bases of the junction left unmatched. This CDR3 comprises 15 residues. The CDR3 reads CASSAGTGRNTEAFF. The CDR3 bases are TGTGCCAGCAGTGCGGGGACAGGGAGGAACACTGAAGCTTTCTTT.

This sequence joins TRBV14 and TRBJ2-1, with D uncertain. CDR3 length: 15 residues. V lost 0 bases and J lost 3, with 9 bases in between. Germline V gives CDR1 SGHDN, CDR2 FVKESK. CDR3 loop: CASSQEIGYYNEQFF. The CDR3 bases are TGTGCCAGCAGCCAAGAGATAGGCTACTACAATGAGCAGTTCTTC.

Many counts were recorded for this clonotype. The chain combines TRBV24-1 with TRBJ2-1; a possible D gene is TRBD1 (5 bases). This CDR3 spans 15 amino acids. The germline V gene has CDR1 KGHDR and CDR2 SFDVKD. V lost 3 bases, J lost 10 bases, and 18 bases lay in between. The CDR3 region is CATSDRGPSGDEQFF. CDR3 nucleotide sequence: TGTGCCACCAGTGATAGGGGCCCTTCGGGTGACGAGCAGTTCTTC.

The chain is built from TRBV4-3 and TRBJ1-2; D is ambiguous. CDR1 is LGHNA and CDR2 is YSLEER in the germline V gene. This CDR3 has 17 residues. Trimming shortened V by 0 bases and J by 2 bases, and 16 bases separated the two germline ends. The CDR3 sequence is CASSQDQTPDGNYGYTF. The CDR3 bases are TGCGCCAGCAGCCAAGACCAAACCCCAGACGGAAACTATGGCTACACCTTC.

This clonotype has more than one count but fewer than ten. The CDR3 DNA follows: TGTGCCAGCAGTTACGACGCAGTAAACAATGAGCAGTTCTTC. This gives the protein CASSYDAVNNEQFF. The chain combines TRBV6-2 or TRBV6-3 with TRBJ2-1; no definite D call. Trimming pared 2 bases from V and 5 bases from J, leaving 10 bases between. This CDR3 has 14 amino acids. Germline V gene data show CDR1 as MNHEY and CDR2 as SVGEGT.

Ten or more counts support this clonotype. This sequence joins TRBV27 and TRBJ1-5; D is possibly TRBD1 (6 bases). The germline CDR1 and CDR2 sequences are MNHEY and SMNVEV (reference sequence). V lost 0 bases, J lost 7 bases, and 10 bases lay in between. This CDR3 spans 14 amino acids. CDR3 amino acids: CASSLSGGLQPQHF. The CDR3 bases are TGTGCCAGCAGTTTATCAGGGGGGCTCCAGCCCCAGCATTTT.

In regard to this clonotype: A far bigger clonotype differs at one base, so this is likely a read error. The V gene is TRBV20-1, the J gene TRBJ2-3, with D possibly being TRBD1 (6 bases). TRBJ2-7 explains the end of the DNA better; the J call may be wrong. Looked up from germline, CDR1 is DFQATT and CDR2 is SNEGSKA (reference sequence). This CDR3 comprises 14 residues. CDR3 in amino acids: CSARDRGMALEQYF. The CDR3 region has the DNA TGCAGTGCTAGAGATAGGGGGATGGCCCTCGAGCAGTACTTC.

The chain uses TRBV20-1 and TRBJ1-1; no reliable D call. Trimming left V 3 bases short and J 3 bases short, with 11 bases between. Per the germline V gene, CDR1 is DFQATT and CDR2 is SNEGSKA (reference sequence). This CDR3 contains 13 residues. Here the CDR3 reads CSARRGPYTEAFF. CDR3 nucleotide sequence: TGCAGTGCTAGGAGAGGCCCGTACACTGAAGCTTTCTTT.

This clonotype was seen at least ten times. V usage is TRBV27 and J usage is TRBJ1-2; 8 bases line up with TRBD1. Germline V lookup: CDR1 MNHEY, CDR2 SMNVEV (reference sequence). CDR3 length: 19 amino acids. V lost 0 bases to trimming and J lost 7 bases; unmatched junction nucleotides: 19. The CDR3 region has the DNA TGTGCCAGCAGTTTATCCGGTCCCCCCGTCGCAGGGGGCTCAGGTGGCTACACCTTC. Its protein product is CASSLSGPPVAGGSGGYTF.

This clonotype was detected many times. This sequence joins TRBV9 and TRBJ2-3; TRBD2 agrees at 9 bases. Germline values: CDR1 SGDLS, CDR2 YYNGEE. This CDR3 is 15 amino acids long. Losses at the gene ends were 2 bases for V and 2 bases for J; bases not matched to a gene: 3. The CDR3 region is CASSVLAGDTDTQYF. The DNA of the CDR3 is TGTGCCAGCAGCGTTTTAGCGGGGGACACAGATACGCAGTATTTT.

At least ten counts were recorded for this clonotype. The chain carries TRBV5-1 and TRBJ2-7; 7 bases fit TRBD2. With V trimmed by 2 bases and J by 0 bases, 8 bases remained unmatched. Germline-derived CDR1 and CDR2 are SGHRS and YFSETQ. The CDR3 extends over 16 amino acids. CDR3: CASSFGGTIASYEQYF. The CDR3 DNA follows: TGCGCCAGCAGCTTCGGCGGGACTATCGCCTCCTACGAGCAGTACTTC.

The chain uses TRBV20-1 and TRBJ2-7; 9 nucleotides agree with TRBD2. Germline V lookup: CDR1 DFQATT, CDR2 SNEGSKA (reference sequence). This CDR3 has 15 amino acids. J was trimmed by 5 bases and V by 2 bases; bases with no gene match: 10. The CDR3 loop reads CSARPIFSGSHEQYF. The CDR3 bases are TGCAGTGCTAGACCCATCTTTAGCGGGAGCCACGAGCAGTACTTC.

J is TRBJ2-3 and V is TRBV12-3 or TRBV12-4, with D perhaps TRBD1 or TRBD2 (5 bases each). Trimming removed 5 bases at V and 10 bases at J, with 13 bases between. This CDR3 is built from 12 residues. CDR3 amino acids: CASSPGPRSQYF. CDR3 DNA: TGTGCCAGCAGTCCGGGACCGAGATCGCAGTATTTT.

On this clonotype itself: A much larger clone is a single base away; this may be a read error. This chain joins TRBV27 and TRBJ1-3; no firm D call. The CDR3 extends over 13 amino acids. V was shortened by 5 bases and J by 3 bases, with 8 bases between the two germline ends. Germline CDR1 is MNHEY and CDR2 is SMNVEV (reference sequence). The CDR3: CASSGELGNTIYF. CDR3 DNA sequence: TGTGCCAGCAGTGGGGAGCTTGGAAACACCATATATTTT.

Ten or more counts support this clonotype. V is TRBV6-1 and J is TRBJ1-2; the match to TRBD1 covers 10 bases. This CDR3 has 14 amino acids. CDR1 and CDR2 (germline): MNHNS, SASEGT. J lost 7 bases, V lost 5 bases, and 7 bases had no gene match. The CDR3 protein is CASSPGTGDGGYTF. The CDR3 DNA reads TGTGCCAGCAGTCCCGGGACAGGGGATGGTGGCTACACCTTC.